The source of this T cell receptor (beta chain) is a study of blood T cell repertoires in COVID-19. CDR3 length: 15 amino acids. The junction had 8 bases not matched to a gene; V was cut back by 5 bases and J by 4 bases. Germline-derived CDR1 and CDR2 are SGHAT and FQNNGV. Clones were read by immunoSEQ multiplex PCR, and TCRdb kept only the in-frame ones, dropping some. The data contain roughly 14,000 clones, 65% to 90% of them singletons. The gene calls are TRBV11-2 and TRBJ2-7, with 10 bases fitting TRBD1. This TCR was sampled from a man aged 35-49 years with active or convalescent COVID-19. Specimen: peripheral blood. In DNA, the CDR3 is TGTGCCAGCAGCGGGGGGGACAGGGGAGCGTACGAGCAGTACTTC. Protein product: CASSGGDRGAYEQYF.